This record covers a single TCR beta chain. This record belongs to a study of Ad26.COV2.S vaccination and SARS-CoV-2 variants. Repertoires were generated with immunoSEQ multiplex PCR, while TCRdb's copy carries only in-frame clones and drops some. The top ten clones hold 9.5% to 15% of a sample with 430,000 or so clones, 75% to 95% of them seen once. The treatment is: 15 to 20 received Ad26.COV2.S at low or high dose, single or two shots; roughly five received placebo; per-sample allocation not given. Collection of the samples took place on day 63 after the first injection of vaccine or placebo. Germline trimming cut 1 base from V and 9 bases from J; bases unmatched to any gene: 8. The CDR3 extends over 16 amino acids. In germline, CDR1 is SGHRS, CDR2 YFSETQ.

The chain combines TRBV5-1 with TRBJ2-1; TRBD2 matches at 12 bases. The clonotype originates from a person between 18 and 65 years old who received the Ad26.COV2.S COVID-19 vaccine or a placebo. The material was peripheral blood, obtained in a trial of Ad26.COV2.S vaccine versus placebo. CDR3 in amino acids: CASSLWLAGGKGEQFF. In DNA form, the CDR3 reads TGCGCCAGCAGCTTGTGGCTAGCGGGAGGGAAAGGTGAGCAGTTCTTC.